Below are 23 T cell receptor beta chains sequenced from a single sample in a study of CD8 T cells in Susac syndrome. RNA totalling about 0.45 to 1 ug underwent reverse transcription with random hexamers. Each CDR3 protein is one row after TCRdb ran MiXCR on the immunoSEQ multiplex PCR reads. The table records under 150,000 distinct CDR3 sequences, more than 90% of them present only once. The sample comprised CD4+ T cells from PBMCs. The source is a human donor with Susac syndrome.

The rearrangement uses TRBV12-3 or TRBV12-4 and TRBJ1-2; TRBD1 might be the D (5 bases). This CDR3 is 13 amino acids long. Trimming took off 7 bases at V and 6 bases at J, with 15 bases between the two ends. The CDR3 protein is CASTYRPGHGYTF. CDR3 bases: TGTGCCAGCACCTACCGGCCGGGGCATGGCTACACCTTC.

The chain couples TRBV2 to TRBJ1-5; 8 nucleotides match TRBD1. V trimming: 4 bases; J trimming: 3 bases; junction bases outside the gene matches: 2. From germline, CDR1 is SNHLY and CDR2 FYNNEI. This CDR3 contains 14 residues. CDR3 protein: CASSVDRANQPQHF. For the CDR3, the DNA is TGTGCCAGCAGTGTGGACAGGGCCAATCAGCCCCAGCATTTT.

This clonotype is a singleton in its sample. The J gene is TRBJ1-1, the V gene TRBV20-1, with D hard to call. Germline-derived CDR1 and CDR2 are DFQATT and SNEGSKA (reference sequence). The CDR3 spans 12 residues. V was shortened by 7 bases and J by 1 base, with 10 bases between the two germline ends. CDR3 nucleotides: TGCAGTGTCGTACAGCCGAACACTGAAGCTTTCTTT. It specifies CSVVQPNTEAFF.

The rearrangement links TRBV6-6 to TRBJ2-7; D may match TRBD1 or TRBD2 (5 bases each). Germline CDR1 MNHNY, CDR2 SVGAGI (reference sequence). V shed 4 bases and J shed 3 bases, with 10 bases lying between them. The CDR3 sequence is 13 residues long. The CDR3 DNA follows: TGTGCCAGCAGTTCCGGGGCGAACTACGAGCAGTACTTC. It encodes CASSSGANYEQYF.

Here the CDR3 reads CSAGAAEQETQYF. In nucleotides, the CDR3 is TGCAGCGCAGGGGCGGCAGAACAAGAGACCCAGTACTTC. V is TRBV29-1 and J is TRBJ2-5; possible D gene TRBD1, 6 bases. The CDR3 sequence is 13 residues long. Trimming left V 7 bases short and J 2 bases short, with 14 bases between. Looked up from germline, CDR1 is SQVTM and CDR2 is ANQGSEA.

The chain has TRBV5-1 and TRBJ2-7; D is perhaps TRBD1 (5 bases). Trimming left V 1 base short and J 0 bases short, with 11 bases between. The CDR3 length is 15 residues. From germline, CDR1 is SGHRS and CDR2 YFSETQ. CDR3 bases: TGCGCCAGCAGCTTGCAGGAAACAGGCTCCTACGAGCAGTACTTC. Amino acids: CASSLQETGSYEQYF.

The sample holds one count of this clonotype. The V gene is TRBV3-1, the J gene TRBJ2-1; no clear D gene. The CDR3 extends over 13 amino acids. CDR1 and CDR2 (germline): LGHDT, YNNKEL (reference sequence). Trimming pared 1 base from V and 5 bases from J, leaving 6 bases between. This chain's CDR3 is CASSQGKNNEQFF. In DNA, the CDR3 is TGTGCCAGCAGCCAAGGGAAGAACAATGAGCAGTTCTTC.

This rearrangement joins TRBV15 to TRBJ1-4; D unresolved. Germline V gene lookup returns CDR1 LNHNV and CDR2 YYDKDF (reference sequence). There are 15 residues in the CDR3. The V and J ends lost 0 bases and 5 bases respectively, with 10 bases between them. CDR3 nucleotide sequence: TGTGCCACCAGCAGAGACCGCGGGATCAATGAAAAACTGTTTTTT. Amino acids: CATSRDRGINEKLFF.

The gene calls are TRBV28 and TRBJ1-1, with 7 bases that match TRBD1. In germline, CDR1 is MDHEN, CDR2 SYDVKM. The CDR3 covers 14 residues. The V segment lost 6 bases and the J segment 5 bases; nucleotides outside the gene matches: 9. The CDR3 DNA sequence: TGTGCCAGCAGCCGGACGACAGGGTATACTGAAGCTTTCTTT. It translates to CASSRTTGYTEAFF.

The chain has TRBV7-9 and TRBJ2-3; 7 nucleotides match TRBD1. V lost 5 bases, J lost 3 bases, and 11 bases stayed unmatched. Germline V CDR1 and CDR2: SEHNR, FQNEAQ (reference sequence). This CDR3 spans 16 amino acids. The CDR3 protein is CASSQNRGKKTDTQYF. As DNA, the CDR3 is TGTGCCAGCAGCCAGAACAGGGGAAAGAAGACAGATACGCAGTATTTT.

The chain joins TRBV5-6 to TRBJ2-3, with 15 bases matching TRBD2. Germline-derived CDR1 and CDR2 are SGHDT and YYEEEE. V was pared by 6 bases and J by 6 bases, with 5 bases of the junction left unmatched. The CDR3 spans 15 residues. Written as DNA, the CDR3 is TGTGCCAGCACTGCGGGACTAGCGGGGGGCGATACGCAGTATTTT. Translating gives CASTAGLAGGDTQYF. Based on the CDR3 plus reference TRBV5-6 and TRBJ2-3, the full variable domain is DAGVTQSPTHLIKTRGQQVTLRCSPKSGHDTVSWYQQALGQGPQFIFQYYEEEERQRGNFPDRFSGHQFPNYSSELNVNALLLGDSALYLCASTAGLAGGDTQYFGPGTRLTVL.

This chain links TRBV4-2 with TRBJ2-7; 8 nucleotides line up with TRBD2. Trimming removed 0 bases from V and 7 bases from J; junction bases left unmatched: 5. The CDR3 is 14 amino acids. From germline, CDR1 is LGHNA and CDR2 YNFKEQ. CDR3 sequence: CASSQESRGEEQYF. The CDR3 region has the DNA TGTGCCAGCAGCCAAGAATCGCGGGGGGAAGAGCAGTACTTC.

The CDR3 protein is CASSQGGGTFNEQFF. The CDR3 nucleotides read TGTGCCAGCAGCCAAGGGGGCGGGACTTTCAATGAGCAGTTCTTC. This chain links TRBV4-2 with TRBJ2-1; D is perhaps TRBD2 (6 bases). V lost 1 base and J 6 bases, leaving 13 bases between the germline ends. The CDR3 runs to 15 residues. Germline values: CDR1 LGHNA, CDR2 YNFKEQ.

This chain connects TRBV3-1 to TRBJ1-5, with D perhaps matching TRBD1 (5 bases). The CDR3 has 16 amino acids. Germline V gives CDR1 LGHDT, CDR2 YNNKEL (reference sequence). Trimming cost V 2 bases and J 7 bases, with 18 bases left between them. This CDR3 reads CASSQLGVGAGQPQHF. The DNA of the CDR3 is TGTGCCAGCAGCCAACTCGGTGTCGGGGCTGGGCAGCCCCAGCATTTT. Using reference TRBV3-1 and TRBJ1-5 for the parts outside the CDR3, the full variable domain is DTAVSQTPKYLVTQMGNDKSIKCEQNLGHDTMYWYKQDSKKFLKIMFSYNNKELIINETVPNRFSPKSPDKAHLNLHINSLELGDSAVYFCASSQLGVGAGQPQHFGDGTRLSIL.

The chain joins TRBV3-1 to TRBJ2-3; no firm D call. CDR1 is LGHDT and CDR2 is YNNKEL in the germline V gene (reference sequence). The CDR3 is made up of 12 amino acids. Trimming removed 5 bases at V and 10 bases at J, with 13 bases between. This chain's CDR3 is CASSNPRIAQYF. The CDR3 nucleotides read TGTGCCAGCAGCAATCCCAGAATCGCGCAGTATTTT.

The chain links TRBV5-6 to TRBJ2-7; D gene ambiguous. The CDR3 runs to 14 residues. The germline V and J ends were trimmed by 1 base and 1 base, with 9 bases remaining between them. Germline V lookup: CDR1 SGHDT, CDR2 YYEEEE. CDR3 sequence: CASSLSGVSYEQYF. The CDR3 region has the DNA TGTGCCAGCAGCTTGAGTGGGGTTTCCTACGAGCAGTACTTC.

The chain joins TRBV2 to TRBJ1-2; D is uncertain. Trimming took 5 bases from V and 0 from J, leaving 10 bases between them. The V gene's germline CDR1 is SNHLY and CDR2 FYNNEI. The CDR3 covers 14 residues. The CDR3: CASSSNSPNYGYTF. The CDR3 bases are TGTGCCAGCAGTTCTAACAGCCCTAACTATGGCTACACCTTC.

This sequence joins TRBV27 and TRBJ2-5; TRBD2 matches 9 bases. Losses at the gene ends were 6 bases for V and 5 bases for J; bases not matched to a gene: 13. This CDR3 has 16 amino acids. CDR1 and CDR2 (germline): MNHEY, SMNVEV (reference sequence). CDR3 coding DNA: TGTGCCAGCAGAACCAGGGTAGCGGGAGTTGGGGAGACCCAGTACTTC. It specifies CASRTRVAGVGETQYF.

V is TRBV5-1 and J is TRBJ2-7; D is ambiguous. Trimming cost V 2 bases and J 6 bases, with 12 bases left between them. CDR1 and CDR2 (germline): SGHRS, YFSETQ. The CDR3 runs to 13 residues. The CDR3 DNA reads TGCGCCAGCAGCTTAGGTCCTCTTCGCGAGCAGTACTTC. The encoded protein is CASSLGPLREQYF.

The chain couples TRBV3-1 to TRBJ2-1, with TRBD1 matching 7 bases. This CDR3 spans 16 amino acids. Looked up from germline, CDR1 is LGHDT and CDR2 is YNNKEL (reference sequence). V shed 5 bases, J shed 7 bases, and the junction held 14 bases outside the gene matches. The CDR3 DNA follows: TGTGCCAGCAGCTCATTCACCACCAGGACAGGTAATGAGCAGTTCTTC. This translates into CASSSFTTRTGNEQFF.

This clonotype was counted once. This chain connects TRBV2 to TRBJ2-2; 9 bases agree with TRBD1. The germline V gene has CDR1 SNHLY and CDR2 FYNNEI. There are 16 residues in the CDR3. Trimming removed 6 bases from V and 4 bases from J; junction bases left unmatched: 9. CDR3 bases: TGTGCCAGCAGCGGAATACAGGGGGCGCCCACCGGGGAGCTGTTTTTT. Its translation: CASSGIQGAPTGELFF. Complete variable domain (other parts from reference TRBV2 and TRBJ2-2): EPEVTQTPSHQVTQMGQEVILRCVPISNHLYFYWYRQILGQKVEFLVSFYNNEISEKSEIFDDQFSVERPDGSNFTLKIRSTKLEDSAMYFCASSGIQGAPTGELFFGEGSRLTVL.

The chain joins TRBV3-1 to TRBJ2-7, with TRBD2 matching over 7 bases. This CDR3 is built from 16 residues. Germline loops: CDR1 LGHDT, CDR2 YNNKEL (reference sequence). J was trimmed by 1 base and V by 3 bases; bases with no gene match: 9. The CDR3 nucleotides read TGTGCCAGCAGCCATGAAGGACTAGAGAGGTCCTACGAGCAGTACTTC. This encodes CASSHEGLERSYEQYF.

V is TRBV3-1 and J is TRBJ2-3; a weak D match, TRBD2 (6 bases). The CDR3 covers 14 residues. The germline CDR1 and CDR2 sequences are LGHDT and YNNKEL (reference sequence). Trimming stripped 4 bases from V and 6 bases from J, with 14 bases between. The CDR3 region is CASSPAGKGDTQYF. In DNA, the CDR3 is TGTGCCAGCAGCCCCGCGGGGAAGGGGGATACGCAGTATTTT.